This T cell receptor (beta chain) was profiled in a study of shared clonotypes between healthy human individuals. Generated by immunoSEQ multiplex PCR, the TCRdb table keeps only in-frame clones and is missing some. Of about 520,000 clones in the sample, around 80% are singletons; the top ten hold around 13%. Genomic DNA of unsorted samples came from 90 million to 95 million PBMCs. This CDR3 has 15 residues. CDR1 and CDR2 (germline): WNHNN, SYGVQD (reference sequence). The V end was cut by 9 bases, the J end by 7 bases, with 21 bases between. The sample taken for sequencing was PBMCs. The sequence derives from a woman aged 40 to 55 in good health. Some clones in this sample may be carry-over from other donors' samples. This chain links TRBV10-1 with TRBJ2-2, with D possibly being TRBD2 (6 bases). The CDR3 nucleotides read TGCGCCAGTTGGAGTGACGGACGGCGGGGCGGGGAGCTGTTTTTT. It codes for CASWSDGRRGGELFF.